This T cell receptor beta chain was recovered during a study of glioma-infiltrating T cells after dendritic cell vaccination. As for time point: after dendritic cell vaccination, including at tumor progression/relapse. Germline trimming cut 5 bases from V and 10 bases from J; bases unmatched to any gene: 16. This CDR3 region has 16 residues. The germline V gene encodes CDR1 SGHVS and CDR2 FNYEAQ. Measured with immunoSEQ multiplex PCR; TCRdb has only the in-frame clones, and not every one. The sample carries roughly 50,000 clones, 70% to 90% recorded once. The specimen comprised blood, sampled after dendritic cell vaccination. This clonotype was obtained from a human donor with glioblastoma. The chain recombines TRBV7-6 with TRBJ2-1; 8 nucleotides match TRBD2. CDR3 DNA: TGTGCCAGCAGCCCTGTCACAGCGGGAGATGGGGGCGAGCAGTTCTTC. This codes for CASSPVTAGDGGEQFF.